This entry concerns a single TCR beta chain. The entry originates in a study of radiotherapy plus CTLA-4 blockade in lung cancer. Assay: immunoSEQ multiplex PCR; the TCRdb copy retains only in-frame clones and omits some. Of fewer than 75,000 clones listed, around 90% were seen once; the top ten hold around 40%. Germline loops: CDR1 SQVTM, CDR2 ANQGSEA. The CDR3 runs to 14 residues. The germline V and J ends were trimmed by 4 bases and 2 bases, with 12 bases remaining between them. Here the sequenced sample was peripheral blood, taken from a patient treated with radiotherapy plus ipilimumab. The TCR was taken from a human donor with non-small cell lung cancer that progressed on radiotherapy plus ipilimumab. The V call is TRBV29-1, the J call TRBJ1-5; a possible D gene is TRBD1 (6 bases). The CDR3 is CSVGTAGGNQPQHF. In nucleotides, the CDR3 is TGCAGCGTTGGGACAGCGGGGGGCAATCAGCCCCAGCATTTT.